This T cell receptor beta chain emerged from a study of blood T cell repertoires in COVID-19. Whole-study context: Donors in the United States, Italy and Spain gave samples during acute or convalescent COVID-19. T cells, B-cell-depleted T cells, or PBMCs provided the cDNA or gDNA that served as material.

Authors' analysis steps: Amplification with reference gene primers provided the estimates of nucleated cell counts. The repertoire was sequenced with immunoSEQ multiplex PCR; TCRdb's copy has only in-frame clones and lacks some. D and trimming were read from the DNA, whereas the V and J calls and clone size are those reported in that table. The sample contains roughly 53,000 clones, around 84% of which appear only once. V gave up 5 bases and J gave up 4 bases; unmatched junction bases: 8. The CDR3 is 14 amino acids. Germline V CDR1 and CDR2: SGHDT, YYEEEE. This chain joins TRBV5-6 and TRBJ1-2, with TRBD1 identical over 7 bases. The clonotype comes from a man aged 45-60 years with acute or convalescent COVID-19. The sample was peripheral blood. The CDR3 reads CASSLEDRSYGYTF. CDR3 DNA sequence: TGTGCCAGCAGTCTAGAGGACAGGAGCTATGGCTACACCTTC.